Shown below are 18 T cell receptor beta chains from a single sample sequenced in a study of Graves' ophthalmopathy and Graves' hyperthyroidism (dated by TCRdb to between 2017 and 2018). Sequenced on an Illumina HiSeq 2000. For repertoire sequencing, TCR beta CDR3 regions were amplified from RNA transcripts. A first-round RT-PCR used HTBI primers with the Qiagen OneStep RT-PCR kit, followed by a second-round multiplex PCR, size selection and purification. TCRdb trimmed the raw reads at Q25, called clones with MiXCR and kept productive beta chains. Rows are combined by CDR3 protein, so each entry shows the most common genes and DNA. The sample contains a few hundred thousand distinct CDR3 sequences, approximately 18% of them found a single time. The ten largest clones represent 2.4% of the sample. Sequencing used peripheral blood. These receptors came from an adult woman with stable Graves' hyperthyroidism.

In its sample, this clonotype was seen many times. The chain recombines TRBV27 with TRBJ2-7; D is tentatively TRBD1 or TRBD2 (5 bases each). Trimming shortened V by 7 bases and J by 2 bases, and 21 bases separated the two germline ends. Germline CDR1 is MNHEY and CDR2 is SMNVEV (reference sequence). This CDR3 is 16 amino acids long. In nucleotides, the CDR3 is TGTGCCAGCACTCCCGCCCCGGGGCCCCCCGCCTACGAGCAGTACTTC. Translated: CASTPAPGPPAYEQYF.

The table lists this clonotype with many counts. The rearrangement links TRBV28 to TRBJ2-7; no clear D gene. Germline CDR1 MDHEN, CDR2 SYDVKM. V lost 6 bases and J lost 7, with 19 bases in between. The CDR3 length is 14 residues. The CDR3 DNA reads TGTGCCAGCAGCCCACCATACTCGGTAGGGGAGCAGTACTTC. It is translated as CASSPPYSVGEQYF.

This clonotype was seen many times. The chain uses TRBV27 and TRBJ2-1; 7 bases agree with TRBD1. Losses at the gene ends were 5 bases for V and 7 bases for J; bases not matched to a gene: 2. CDR1 is MNHEY and CDR2 is SMNVEV in the germline V gene (reference sequence). This CDR3 has 12 residues. In DNA, the CDR3 is TGTGCCAGCAGTCGACAGGGAAATGAGCAGTTCTTC. Encoded protein: CASSRQGNEQFF.

This clonotype has at least ten counts. This chain links TRBV12-3 or TRBV12-4 with TRBJ2-2; TRBD2 agrees at 7 bases. The trim removed 3 bases at V and 3 bases at J, leaving 7 bases unmatched. The CDR3 runs 16 residues. The CDR3 DNA sequence: TGTGCCAGCAGTTTGGTCGGGAGGTTGGACACCGGGGAGCTGTTTTTT. Its translation: CASSLVGRLDTGELFF.

This clonotype was seen many times. This chain links TRBV30 with TRBJ1-1; D gene uncertain. CDR1 GTSNPN and CDR2 SVGIG come from the germline V gene (reference sequence). V was clipped by 3 bases and J by 1 base, with 15 bases between them. The CDR3 sequence is 15 residues long. The CDR3 here is CAWRGWEGSNTEAFF. For the CDR3, the DNA is TGTGCCTGGAGAGGGTGGGAGGGATCGAACACTGAAGCTTTCTTT.

This clonotype was found many times. The chain has TRBV6-1 and TRBJ2-5; D not certain. V lost 0 bases and J lost 5, with 13 bases in between. This CDR3 has 15 amino acids. CDR1 and CDR2 (germline): MNHNS, SASEGT. DNA of the CDR3: TGTGCCAGCAGTGAAGCGAATCCTAGATGGGAGACCCAGTACTTC. Translation gives CASSEANPRWETQYF.

The chain employs TRBV12-3 or TRBV12-4 and TRBJ2-7, with TRBD2 matching 10 bases. V shed 6 bases and J 4 bases; nucleotides not matched to a gene: 15. The CDR3 loop spans 17 amino acids. The DNA for the CDR3 is TGTGCCAGCAGCCCTCCCCCGTCTAGCGGGAGATTGTACGAGCAGTACTTC. It specifies CASSPPPSSGRLYEQYF.

This clonotype was seen repeatedly, ten times or more. The chain combines TRBV29-1 with TRBJ2-7; D ambiguous. This CDR3 comprises 13 residues. Trimming left V 7 bases short and J 2 bases short, with 15 bases between. CDR1 is SQVTM and CDR2 is ANQGSEA in the germline V gene. The CDR3 loop is CSALPVGAYEQYF. The CDR3 DNA is TGCAGCGCCCTACCCGTCGGAGCCTACGAGCAGTACTTC.

This clonotype was counted ten times or more. V is TRBV4-3 and J is TRBJ1-2; D is ambiguous. CDR3 length: 14 residues. Germline CDR1 LGHNA, CDR2 YSLEER. V lost 0 bases, J lost 2 bases, and 7 bases lay in between. The CDR3 reads CASSQDHGNYGYTF. The DNA for the CDR3 is TGCGCCAGCAGCCAAGATCACGGGAACTATGGCTACACCTTC.

This clonotype was seen repeatedly, ten times or more. V and J are TRBV20-1 and TRBJ2-5; tentatively, D is TRBD2 (5 bases). This CDR3 spans 18 amino acids. V gave up 1 base and J gave up 2 bases, with 23 bases separating them. Germline CDR1 DFQATT, CDR2 SNEGSKA (reference sequence). CDR3 bases: TGCAGTGCTAGAGTCCTAGCCCTTGCGGGTGTCCTACAAGAGACCCAGTACTTC. It encodes CSARVLALAGVLQETQYF.

This clonotype was recorded a few times. One end of the junction fails to match germline, which may point to a read error. The chain recombines TRBV7-9 with TRBJ2-7; 8 bases align to TRBD1. Looked up from germline, CDR1 is SEHNR and CDR2 is FQNEAQ (reference sequence). The CDR3 extends over 13 amino acids. In nucleotides, the CDR3 is TGTGCCAACAGCTTGGACAGGGTGGGCGAGCAGTACTTC. Protein product: CANSLDRVGEQYF.

This clonotype was observed many times. The rearrangement joins TRBV4-3 to TRBJ1-5, with D hard to call. Germline CDR1 and CDR2: LGHNA and YSLEER. Trimming left V 0 bases short and J 3 bases short, with 3 bases between. This CDR3 region has 13 residues. This CDR3 is CASSQDDNQPQHF. CDR3 bases: TGCGCCAGCAGCCAAGATGACAATCAGCCCCAGCATTTT.

This clonotype occurred many times. The chain recombines TRBV12-3 or TRBV12-4 with TRBJ1-2, with D unresolved. Deletions cut 5 bases from V and 4 bases from J, with 11 bases between. This CDR3 region has 13 residues. CDR3 bases: TGTGCCAGCAGTACCACATCCTCCTATGGCTACACCTTC. Protein sequence: CASSTTSSYGYTF.

To note about this clonotype: This sequence may be a read error, since a much larger clone differs from it by one base. The DNA for the CDR3 is TGTGCCAGCAGTTTTGGGCAGGGTGGCAATGAGCAGTACTTC. Translated, it gives CASSFGQGGNEQYF. V usage is TRBV27 and J usage is TRBJ2-1, with a tentative D call TRBD1 (5 bases). The tail of the sequence fits TRBJ2-7 better, so the J call may be wrong. The CDR3 length is 14 residues. Germline values: CDR1 MNHEY, CDR2 SMNVEV (reference sequence).

The rearrangement uses TRBV6-1 and TRBJ1-1; TRBD1 might be the D (6 bases). Germline values: CDR1 MNHNS, CDR2 SASEGT. CDR3 length: 13 amino acids. The V end lost 9 bases, the J end lost 4 bases, and 15 bases lay between the germline ends. CDR3 sequence reads: CASREGGATEAFF. The CDR3 DNA reads as TGTGCCAGTAGGGAAGGGGGTGCCACTGAAGCTTTCTTT.

The chain carries TRBV6-1 and TRBJ1-2, with D uncertain. Germline V gene sequence: CDR1 MNHNS, CDR2 SASEGT. This CDR3 is 15 amino acids long. V was trimmed by 6 bases and J by 6 bases, leaving 20 bases between them. CDR3 DNA: TGTGCCAGCAGGGCCGAGGGCGGCGCGTCGAATGGCTACACCTTC. Translating it yields CASRAEGGASNGYTF.

This clonotype was observed at least ten times. The J gene is TRBJ2-7, the V gene TRBV20-1, with D perhaps being TRBD1 or TRBD2 (5 bases each). The CDR3 sequence is 16 residues long. Trimming cost V 0 bases and J 5 bases, with 20 bases left between them. Germline CDR1 DFQATT, CDR2 SNEGSKA (reference sequence). The CDR3 spells CSARDPQGRGRDEQYF. The CDR3 DNA is TGCAGTGCTAGAGATCCTCAGGGCAGAGGGCGGGACGAGCAGTACTTC.

This chain connects TRBV6-5 to TRBJ1-2; 8 bases match TRBD1. Germline V gene sequence: CDR1 MNHEY, CDR2 SVGAGI. V shed 4 bases, J shed 8 bases, and the junction held 18 bases outside the gene matches. This CDR3 has 17 residues. The CDR3 sequence is CASSSHPRGQGALGYTF. The CDR3, as DNA: TGTGCCAGCAGTTCCCACCCGCGGGGGCAGGGGGCATTGGGCTACACCTTC.